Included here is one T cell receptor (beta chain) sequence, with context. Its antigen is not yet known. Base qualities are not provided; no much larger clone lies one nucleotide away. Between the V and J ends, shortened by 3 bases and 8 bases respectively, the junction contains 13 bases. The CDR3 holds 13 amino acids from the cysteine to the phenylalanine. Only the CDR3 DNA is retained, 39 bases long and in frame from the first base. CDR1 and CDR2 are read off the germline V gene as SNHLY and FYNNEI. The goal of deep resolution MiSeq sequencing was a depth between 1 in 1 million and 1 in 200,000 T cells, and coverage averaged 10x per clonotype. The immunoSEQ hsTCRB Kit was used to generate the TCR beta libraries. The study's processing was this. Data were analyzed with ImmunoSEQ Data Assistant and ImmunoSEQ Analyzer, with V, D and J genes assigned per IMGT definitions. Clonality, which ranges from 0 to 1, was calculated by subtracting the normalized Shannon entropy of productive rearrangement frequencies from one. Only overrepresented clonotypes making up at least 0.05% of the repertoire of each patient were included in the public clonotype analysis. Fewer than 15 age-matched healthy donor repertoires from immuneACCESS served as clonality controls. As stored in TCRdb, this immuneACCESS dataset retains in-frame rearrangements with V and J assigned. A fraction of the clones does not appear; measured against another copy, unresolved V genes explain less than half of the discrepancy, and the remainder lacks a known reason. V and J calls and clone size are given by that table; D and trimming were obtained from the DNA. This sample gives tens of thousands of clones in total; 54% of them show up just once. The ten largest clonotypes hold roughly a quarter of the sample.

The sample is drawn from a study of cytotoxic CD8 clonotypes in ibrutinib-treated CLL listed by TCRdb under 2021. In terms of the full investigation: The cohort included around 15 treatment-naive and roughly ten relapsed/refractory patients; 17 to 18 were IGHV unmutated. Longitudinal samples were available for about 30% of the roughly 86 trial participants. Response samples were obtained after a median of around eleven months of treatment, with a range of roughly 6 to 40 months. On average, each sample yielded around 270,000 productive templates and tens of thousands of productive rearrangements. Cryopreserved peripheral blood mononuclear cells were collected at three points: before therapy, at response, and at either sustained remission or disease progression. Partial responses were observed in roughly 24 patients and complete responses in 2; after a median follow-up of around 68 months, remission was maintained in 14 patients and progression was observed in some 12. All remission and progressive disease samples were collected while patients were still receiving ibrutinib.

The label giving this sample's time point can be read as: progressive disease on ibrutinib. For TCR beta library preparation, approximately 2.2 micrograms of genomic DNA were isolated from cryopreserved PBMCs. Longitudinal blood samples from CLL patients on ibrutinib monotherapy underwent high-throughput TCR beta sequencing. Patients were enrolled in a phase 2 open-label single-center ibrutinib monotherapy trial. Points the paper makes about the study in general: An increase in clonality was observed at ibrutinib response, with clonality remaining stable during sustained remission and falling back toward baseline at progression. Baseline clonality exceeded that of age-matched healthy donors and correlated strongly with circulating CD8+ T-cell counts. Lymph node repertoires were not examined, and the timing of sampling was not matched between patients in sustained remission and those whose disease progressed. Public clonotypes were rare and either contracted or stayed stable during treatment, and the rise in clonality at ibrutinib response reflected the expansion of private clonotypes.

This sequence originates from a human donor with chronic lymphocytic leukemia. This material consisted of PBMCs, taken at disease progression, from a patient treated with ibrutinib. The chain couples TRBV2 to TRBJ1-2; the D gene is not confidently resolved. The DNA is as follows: TGTGCCAGCAGTGATTTGCAGGATATAGGCTACACCTTC. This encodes CASSDLQDIGYTF.